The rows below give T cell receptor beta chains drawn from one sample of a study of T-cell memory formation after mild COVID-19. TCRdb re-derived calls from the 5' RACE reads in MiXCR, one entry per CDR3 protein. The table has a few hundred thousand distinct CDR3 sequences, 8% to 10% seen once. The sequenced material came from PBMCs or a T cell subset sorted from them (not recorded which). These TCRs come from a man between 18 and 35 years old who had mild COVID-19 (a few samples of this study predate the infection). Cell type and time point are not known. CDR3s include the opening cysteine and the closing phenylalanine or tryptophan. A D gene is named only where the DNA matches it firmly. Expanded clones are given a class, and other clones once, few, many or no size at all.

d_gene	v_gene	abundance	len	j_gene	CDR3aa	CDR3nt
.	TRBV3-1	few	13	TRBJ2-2	CASSQAGNGELFF	TGTGCCAGCAGCCAAGCGGGGAATGGGGAGCTGTTTTTT
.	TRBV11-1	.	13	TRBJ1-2	CASSISRTAGYTF	TGTGCCAGCAGTATATCCCGGACGGCGGGCTACACCTTC
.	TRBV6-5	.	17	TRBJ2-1	CASRYSSGSAGANEQFF	TGTGCCAGCAGGTACTCGAGTGGTTCCGCGGGGGCCAATGAGCAGTTCTTC
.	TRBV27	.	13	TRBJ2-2	CASKGGSTGELFF	TGTGCCAGCAAGGGGGGATCCACCGGGGAGCTGTTTTTT
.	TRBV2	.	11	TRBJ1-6	CASVGNSPLHF	TGTGCCAGCGTGGGCAATTCACCCCTCCACTTT
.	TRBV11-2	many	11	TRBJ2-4	CASSLGDIQYF	TGTGCCAGCAGCTTAGGGGACATTCAGTACTTC
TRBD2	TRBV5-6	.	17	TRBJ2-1	CASSSTGLALSDNEQFF	TGTGCCAGCAGCTCGACGGGACTAGCCTTGTCTGACAATGAGCAGTTCTTC
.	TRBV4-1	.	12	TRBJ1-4	CASSHGNEKLFF	TGCGCCAGCAGCCATGGGAACGAAAAACTGTTTTTT
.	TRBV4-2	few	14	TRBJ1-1	CASSQDAENTEAFF	TGTGCCAGCAGCCAAGACGCGGAGAACACTGAAGCTTTCTTT
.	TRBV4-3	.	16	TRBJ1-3	CASSQEPAPAGNTRYF	TGCGCCAGCAGCCAAGAGCCGGCCCCAGCCGGAAACACCAGATATTTT
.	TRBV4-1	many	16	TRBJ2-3	CASSQETQPSTDTQYF	TGCGCCAGCAGCCAAGAAACACAGCCTAGCACAGATACGCAGTATTTT
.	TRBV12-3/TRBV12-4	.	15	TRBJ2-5	CASSLRSAEQETQYF	TGTGCCAGCAGTCTTCGGTCGGCTGAACAAGAGACCCAGTACTTC
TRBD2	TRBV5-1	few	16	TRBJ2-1	CASSTGLAVSYNEQFF	TGCGCCAGCAGCACGGGACTAGCGGTCTCCTACAATGAGCAGTTCTTC
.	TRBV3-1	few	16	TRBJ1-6	CASSQKAWGNNSPLHF	TGTGCCAGCAGCCAGAAAGCTTGGGGGAATAATTCACCCCTCCACTTT
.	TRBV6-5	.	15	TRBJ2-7	CASSRMVDRSYEQYF	TGTGCCAGCAGTAGAATGGTGGACCGTTCCTACGAGCAGTACTTC
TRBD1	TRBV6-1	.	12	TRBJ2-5	CAAARGTRSPYF	TGTGCCGCAGCCAGGGGGACCCGGTCCCCGTACTTC
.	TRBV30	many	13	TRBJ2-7	CACHRDGSYEQYF	TGTGCCTGTCACCGGGACGGATCCTACGAGCAGTACTTC
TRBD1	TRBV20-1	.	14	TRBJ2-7	CSASEDRGLYEQYF	TGCAGTGCTAGTGAGGACAGGGGCCTCTACGAGCAGTACTTC
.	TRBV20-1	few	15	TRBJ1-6	CSASPDGRYNSPLHF	TGCAGTGCTAGCCCGGACGGCCGATATAATTCACCCCTCCACTTT
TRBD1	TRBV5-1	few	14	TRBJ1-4	CASRPQGGNEKLFF	TGCGCCAGCAGACCTCAGGGGGGTAATGAAAAACTGTTTTTT
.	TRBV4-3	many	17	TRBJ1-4	CASSQETRGQSNEKLFF	TGCGCCAGCAGCCAAGAGACCCGTGGACAGTCAAATGAAAAACTGTTTTTT
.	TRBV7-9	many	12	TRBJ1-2	CASSLVGDGYTF	TGTGCCAGCAGCTTAGTTGGGGATGGCTACACCTTC
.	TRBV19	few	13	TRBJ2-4	CASIDRLGNIQYF	TGTGCCAGTATCGACAGGTTAGGGAACATTCAGTACTTC
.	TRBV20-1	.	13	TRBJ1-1	CSALGNSNTEAFF	TGCAGTGCCCTGGGGAACTCGAACACTGAAGCTTTCTTT
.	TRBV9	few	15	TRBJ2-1	CASSVAGAGYNEQFF	TGTGCCAGCAGCGTAGCGGGGGCGGGCTACAATGAGCAGTTCTTC
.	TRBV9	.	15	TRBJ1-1	CASSVGVRGNTEAFF	TGTGCCAGCAGCGTAGGAGTCAGGGGAAACACTGAAGCTTTCTTT
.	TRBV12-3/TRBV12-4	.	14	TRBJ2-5	CASSLSGSGATQYF	TGTGCCAGCAGTTTATCGGGGAGTGGGGCGACCCAGTACTTC
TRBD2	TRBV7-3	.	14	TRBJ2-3	CASAGTGGTDTQYF	TGTGCCAGCGCGGGGACGGGGGGGACAGATACGCAGTATTTT
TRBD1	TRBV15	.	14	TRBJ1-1	CATNPDRGSPEAFF	TGTGCCACCAACCCGGACAGGGGGTCTCCGGAAGCTTTCTTT
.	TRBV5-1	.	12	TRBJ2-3	CASSRDGDTQYF	TGCGCCAGCAGCCGGGACGGGGATACGCAGTATTTT
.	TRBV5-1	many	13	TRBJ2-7	CASSLGWVDEQYF	TGCGCCAGCAGCCTCGGATGGGTCGACGAGCAGTACTTC
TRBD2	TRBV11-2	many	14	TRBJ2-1	CASSDSGGAHEQFF	TGTGCCAGCAGCGACAGCGGGGGGGCCCATGAGCAGTTCTTC
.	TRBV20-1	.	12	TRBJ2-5	CSARAPAETQYF	TGCAGTGCTAGAGCCCCAGCGGAGACCCAGTACTTC
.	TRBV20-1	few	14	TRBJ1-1	CSARDAGAFTEAFF	TGCAGTGCTAGAGATGCGGGGGCGTTTACTGAAGCTTTCTTT
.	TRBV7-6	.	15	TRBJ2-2	CASSLGTTDTGELFF	TGTGCCAGCAGCTTAGGGACTACGGATACCGGGGAGCTGTTTTTT
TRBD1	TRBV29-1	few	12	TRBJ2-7	CSGGQDLYEQYF	TGCAGCGGGGGACAGGACCTCTACGAGCAGTACTTC
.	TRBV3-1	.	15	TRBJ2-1	CASSQGRTPYNEQFF	TGTGCCAGCAGCCAAGGGCGGACACCTTACAATGAGCAGTTCTTC
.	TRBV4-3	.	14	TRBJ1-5	CASSQSRTYQPQHF	TGCGCCAGCAGCCAGAGCCGGACCTATCAGCCCCAGCATTTT
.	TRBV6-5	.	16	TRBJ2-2	CASSYQGLSNTGELFF	TGTGCCAGCAGTTACCAGGGACTGTCGAACACCGGGGAGCTGTTTTTT
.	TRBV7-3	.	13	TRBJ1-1	CASSPSVVTEAFF	TGTGCCAGCAGCCCCTCCGTTGTCACTGAAGCTTTCTTT
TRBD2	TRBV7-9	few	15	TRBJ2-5	CASSTGLAVQETQYF	TGTGCCAGCAGCACGGGACTAGCGGTACAAGAGACCCAGTACTTC
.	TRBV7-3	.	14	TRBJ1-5	CASSLTGLGQHQHF	TGTGCCAGCAGCTTGACAGGTCTAGGTCAGCACCAGCATTTT
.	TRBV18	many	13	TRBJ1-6	CASQDRDNSPLHF	TGTGCCAGCCAGGACAGAGATAATTCACCCCTCCACTTT
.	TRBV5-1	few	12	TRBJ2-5	CASSAEVETQYF	TGCGCCAGCAGCGCGGAGGTGGAGACCCAGTACTTC
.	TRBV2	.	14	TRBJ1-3	CASSREHAGNTIYF	TGTGCCAGCAGTAGGGAGCATGCCGGAAACACCATATATTTT
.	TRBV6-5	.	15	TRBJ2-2	CASSYSTENTGELSF	TGTGCCAGCAGTTACTCCACAGAAAACACCGGGGAGCTGTCTTTT
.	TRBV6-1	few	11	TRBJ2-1	CASRWGMVQFF	TGTGCCAGCAGATGGGGAATGGTGCAGTTCTTC
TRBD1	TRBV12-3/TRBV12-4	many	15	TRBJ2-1	CASIARGTGLNEQFF	TGTGCCAGCATCGCGCGAGGGACAGGGCTCAATGAGCAGTTCTTC
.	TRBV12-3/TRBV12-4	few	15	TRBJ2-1	CASSLVASGANEQFF	TGTGCCAGCAGTTTAGTCGCCTCAGGGGCCAATGAGCAGTTCTTC
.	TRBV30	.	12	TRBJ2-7	CAWSGRVYEQYF	TGTGCCTGGAGTGGCAGGGTTTACGAGCAGTACTTC
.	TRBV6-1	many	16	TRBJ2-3	CASSEIKEASTDTQYF	TGTGCCAGCAGTGAAATCAAGGAGGCCAGCACAGATACGCAGTATTTT
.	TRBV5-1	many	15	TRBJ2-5	CASSPEGGRQETQYF	TGCGCCAGCTCCCCGGAGGGGGGCCGCCAAGAGACCCAGTACTTC